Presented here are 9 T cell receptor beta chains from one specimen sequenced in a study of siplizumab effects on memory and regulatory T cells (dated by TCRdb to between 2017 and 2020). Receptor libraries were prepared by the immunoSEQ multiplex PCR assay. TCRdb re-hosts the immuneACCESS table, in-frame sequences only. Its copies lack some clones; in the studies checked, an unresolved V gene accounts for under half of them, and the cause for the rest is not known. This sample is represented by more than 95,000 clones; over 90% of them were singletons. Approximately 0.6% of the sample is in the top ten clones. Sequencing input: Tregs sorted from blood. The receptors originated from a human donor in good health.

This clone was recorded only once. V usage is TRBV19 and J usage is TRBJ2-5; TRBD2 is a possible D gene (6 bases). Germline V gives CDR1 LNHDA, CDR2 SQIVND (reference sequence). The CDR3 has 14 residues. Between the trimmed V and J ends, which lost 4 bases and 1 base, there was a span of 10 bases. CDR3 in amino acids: CASSNRRGQETQYF. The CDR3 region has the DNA TGTGCCAGTAGTAATCGGCGGGGCCAAGAGACCCAGTACTTC.

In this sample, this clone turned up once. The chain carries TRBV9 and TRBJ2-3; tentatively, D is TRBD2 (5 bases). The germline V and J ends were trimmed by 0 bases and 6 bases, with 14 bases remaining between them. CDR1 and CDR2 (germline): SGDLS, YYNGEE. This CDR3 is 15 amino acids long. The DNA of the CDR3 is TGTGCCAGCAGCGTAGACAGTTGGGCGGGTGATACGCAGTATTTT. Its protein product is CASSVDSWAGDTQYF. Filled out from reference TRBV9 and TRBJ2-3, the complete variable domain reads DSGVTQTPKHLITATGQRVTLRCSPRSGDLSVYWYQQSLDQGLQFLIQYYNGEERAKGNILERFSAQQFPDLHSELNLSSLELGDSALYFCASSVDSWAGDTQYFGPGTRLTVL.

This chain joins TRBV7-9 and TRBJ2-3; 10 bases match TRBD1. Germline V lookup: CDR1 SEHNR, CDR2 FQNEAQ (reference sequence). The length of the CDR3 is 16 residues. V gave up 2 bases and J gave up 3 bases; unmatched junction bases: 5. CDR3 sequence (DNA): TGTGCCAGCAGCTTACGGGACAGGGGCATAACAGATACGCAGTATTTT. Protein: CASSLRDRGITDTQYF.

CDR3 protein: CASGQTQPAQYF. The DNA for the CDR3 is TGCGCCAGCGGCCAGACACAGCCAGCGCAGTATTTT. This chain uses TRBV5-1 with TRBJ2-3; D is ambiguous. Looked up from germline, CDR1 is SGHRS and CDR2 is YFSETQ. V gave up 7 bases and J gave up 10 bases, with 16 bases separating them. The CDR3 loop spans 12 amino acids.

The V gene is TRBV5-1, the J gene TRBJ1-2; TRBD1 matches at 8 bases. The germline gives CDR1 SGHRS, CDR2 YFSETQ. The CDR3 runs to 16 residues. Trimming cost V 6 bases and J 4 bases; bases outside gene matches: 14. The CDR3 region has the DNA TGCGCCAGCAAGTTATCAGTTGGACAGGGAATCTATGGCTACACCTTC. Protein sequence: CASKLSVGQGIYGYTF.

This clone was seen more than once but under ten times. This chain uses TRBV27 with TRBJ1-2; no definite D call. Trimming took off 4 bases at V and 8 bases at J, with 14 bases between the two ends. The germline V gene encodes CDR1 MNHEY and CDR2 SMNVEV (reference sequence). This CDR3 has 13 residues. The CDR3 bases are TGTGCCAGCAGTTCACCCGGCCACGGGGGCTACACCTTC. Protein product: CASSSPGHGGYTF.

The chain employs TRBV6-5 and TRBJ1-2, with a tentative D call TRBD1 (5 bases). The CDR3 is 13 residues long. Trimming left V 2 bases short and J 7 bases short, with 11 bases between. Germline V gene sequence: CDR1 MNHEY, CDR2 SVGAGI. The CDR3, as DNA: TGTGCCAGCAGTTACAAGGGGTTACGTGGCTACACCTTC. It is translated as CASSYKGLRGYTF.

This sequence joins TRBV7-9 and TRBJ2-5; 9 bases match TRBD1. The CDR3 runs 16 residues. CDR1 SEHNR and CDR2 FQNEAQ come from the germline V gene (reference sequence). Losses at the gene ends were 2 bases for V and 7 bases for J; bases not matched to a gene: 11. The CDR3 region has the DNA TGTGCCAGCAGCTTACCCGGACAGGGGACTTCGGGGACCCAGTACTTC. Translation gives CASSLPGQGTSGTQYF.

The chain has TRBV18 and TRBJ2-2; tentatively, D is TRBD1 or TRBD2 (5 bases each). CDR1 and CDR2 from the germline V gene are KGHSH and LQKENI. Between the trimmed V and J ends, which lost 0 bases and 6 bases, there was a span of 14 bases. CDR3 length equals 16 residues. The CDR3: CASSPPLGQGAGELFF. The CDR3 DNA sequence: TGTGCCAGCTCACCACCGTTAGGGCAGGGAGCCGGGGAGCTGTTTTTT.